This section outlines one TCR beta chain sequence together with its context. Its antigen is still unknown. The authors split each subset's genomic DNA evenly across several immunoSEQ plates. TCRdb's table, derived via immunoSEQ multiplex PCR, lists solely in-frame clones and lacks some. The sample has around 690,000 clones, around 91% seen once. These data originate in a study of shared clonotypes between healthy human individuals. About the research overall: Donors, aged 18 to 49, were a couple of women and a few men.

Study-wide results and limits: A handful of donors showed sharing of around 5.3% of naive CD4 clonotypes.

The V end lost 1 base, the J end lost 4 bases, and 14 bases lay between the germline ends. Germline V lookup: CDR1 SGDLS, CDR2 YYNGEE. CDR3 length: 15 residues. The chain carries TRBV9 and TRBJ1-2, with a possible D match to TRBD1 (5 bases). The sample was memory CD8+ T cells from PBMCs. Subset meaning: CD45RO+ cells pooled with CCR7-negative TemRA cells. The sequence derives from a man aged 18 to 29 in good health. Some clones in this sample may be carry-over from other donors' samples. CDR3 loop: CASSVFPDSSYGYTF. The CDR3 DNA reads TGTGCCAGCAGCGTATTCCCCGACAGTAGCTATGGCTACACCTTC. Using reference TRBV9 and TRBJ1-2 for the parts outside the CDR3, the full variable domain is DSGVTQTPKHLITATGQRVTLRCSPRSGDLSVYWYQQSLDQGLQFLIQYYNGEERAKGNILERFSAQQFPDLHSELNLSSLELGDSALYFCASSVFPDSSYGYTFGSGTRLTVV.